The following is a T cell receptor beta chain sequence with its context. This record comes from a study of blood T cell repertoires in COVID-19. How the authors handled the data: Amplification from reference gene primers served as the basis for estimated nucleated cell counts. Generated by immunoSEQ multiplex PCR, the TCRdb table keeps only in-frame clones and is missing some. V, J and clone size reflect that table, while D and trimming were determined from the DNA. This table holds around 500,000 clones, approximately 86% found once. Cohort 3 donors counted as recovered after two negative PCRs, clearance, or resolved symptoms. The CDR3 loop spans 16 amino acids. Germline V gives CDR1 LGHDT, CDR2 YNNKEL (reference sequence). V lost 4 bases, J lost 0 bases, and 15 bases lay in between.

This TCR came from a woman aged 55-69 years who had recovered from COVID-19. The chain uses TRBV3-1 (or the pseudogene TRBV3-2) and TRBJ1-2; D possibly corresponds to TRBD1 (6 bases). The sample comprised PBMCs or T cells enriched from blood (not recorded which). In nucleotides, the CDR3 is TGTGCCAGCAGCCGACCCGGGACACCAGCTAACTATGGCTACACCTTC. Translation: CASSRPGTPANYGYTF.